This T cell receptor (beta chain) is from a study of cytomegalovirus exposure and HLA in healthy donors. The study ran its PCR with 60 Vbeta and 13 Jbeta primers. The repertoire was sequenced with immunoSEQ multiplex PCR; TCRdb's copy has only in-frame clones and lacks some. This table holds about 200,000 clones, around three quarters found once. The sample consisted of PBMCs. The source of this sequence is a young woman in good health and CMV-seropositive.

The CDR3 region is CASSLWGTSNYEQYF. The CDR3, as DNA: TGTGCCAGCAGCTTGTGGGGGACTAGCAACTACGAGCAGTACTTC. V is TRBV5-6 and J is TRBJ2-7; 9 positions match TRBD2. After removal of 1 base from V and 3 bases from J, the junction contained 5 bases not matched to a gene. The CDR3 length is 15 residues. CDR1 is SGHDT, CDR2 YYEEEE, per germline.